The 10 T cell receptor beta chains reported below all come from one sample, sequenced in a study of cytomegalovirus exposure and HLA in healthy donors. 13 Jbeta primers and 60 Vbeta primers were used for the PCR. Here immunoSEQ multiplex PCR was the method, and the copy in TCRdb shows in-frame clones only, minus some. Of approximately 53,000 clones listed, roughly 75% are singletons. Specimen: PBMCs. These receptors all stem from a man aged 25-45 years in good health and CMV-seropositive.

The CDR3 spells CASSQGRGVSNQPQHF. In DNA, the CDR3 is TGCGCCAGCAGCCAAGGCAGGGGGGTTAGCAATCAGCCCCAGCATTTT. V is TRBV4-1 and J is TRBJ1-5; 7 positions match TRBD1. Per germline, CDR1 MGHRA and CDR2 YSYEKL. The CDR3 loop spans 16 amino acids. V dropped 1 base and J dropped 0; count of bases not matched to a gene: 3.

This clone came up a few times. The CDR3 reads CSVEIGQGGNQPQHF. The CDR3, as DNA: TGCAGCGTTGAAATTGGGCAGGGCGGCAATCAGCCCCAGCATTTT. The rearrangement links TRBV29-1 to TRBJ1-5; perhaps TRBD1 as D (5 bases). V shed 2 bases and J shed 2 bases, with 13 bases lying between them. Germline loops: CDR1 SQVTM, CDR2 ANQGSEA. The CDR3 sequence is 15 residues long.

The gene calls are TRBV5-1 and TRBJ1-5, with D unresolved. The V gene's germline CDR1 is SGHRS and CDR2 YFSETQ. Trimming stripped 0 bases from V and 2 bases from J, with 6 bases between. The CDR3 is made up of 14 amino acids. CDR3 amino acids: CASSLAGGNQPQHF. DNA of the CDR3: TGCGCCAGCAGCTTGGCCGGAGGCAATCAGCCCCAGCATTTT.

The gene calls are TRBV9 and TRBJ1-5; no clear D. The V end lost 3 bases, the J end lost 2 bases, and 9 bases lay between the germline ends. From germline, CDR1 is SGDLS and CDR2 YYNGEE. This CDR3 is built from 14 residues. CDR3 region: CASSADNGNQPQHF. The CDR3 DNA is TGTGCCAGCAGCGCAGACAACGGCAATCAGCCCCAGCATTTT. Drawing the rest from reference TRBV9 and TRBJ1-5, the complete variable domain is DSGVTQTPKHLITATGQRVTLRCSPRSGDLSVYWYQQSLDQGLQFLIQYYNGEERAKGNILERFSAQQFPDLHSELNLSSLELGDSALYFCASSADNGNQPQHFGDGTRLSIL.

V usage is TRBV15 and J usage is TRBJ2-1; D is perhaps TRBD1 (5 bases). Trimming removed 5 bases from V and 1 base from J, with 12 bases in between. This CDR3 is built from 15 residues. The germline V gene encodes CDR1 LNHNV and CDR2 YYDKDF (reference sequence). CDR3 region: CATSSDIKSYNEQFF. The CDR3 DNA follows: TGTGCCACCAGCTCGGACATAAAGTCCTACAATGAGCAGTTCTTC.

The rearrangement joins TRBV10-3 to TRBJ2-7, with 8 bases that match TRBD1. V trimming: 11 bases; J trimming: 5 bases; junction bases outside the gene matches: 11. Germline CDR1 is ENHRY and CDR2 is SYGVKD. The CDR3 spans 13 residues. CDR3 loop: CASLGQGANEQYF. The CDR3 nucleotides are TGTGCCTCCCTAGGGCAGGGGGCTAACGAGCAGTACTTC.

V and J are TRBV14 and TRBJ2-7, with D tentatively TRBD1 (6 bases). This CDR3 spans 14 amino acids. Germline V lookup: CDR1 SGHDN, CDR2 FVKESK. V was cut by 0 bases and J by 6 bases, with 12 bases left in between. As DNA, the CDR3 is TGTGCCAGCAGCCAAGATCCAGGGGTGGCCGAGCAGTACTTC. Residues: CASSQDPGVAEQYF.

The chain combines TRBV5-1 with TRBJ2-5; 7 nucleotides agree with TRBD1. CDR3 size: 15 residues. Losses at the gene ends were 4 bases for V and 7 bases for J; bases not matched to a gene: 13. Germline V gene lookup returns CDR1 SGHRS and CDR2 YFSETQ. The CDR3: CASSARTGPGGTQYF. The CDR3 DNA is TGCGCCAGCAGCGCCCGGACAGGCCCCGGCGGGACCCAGTACTTC.

This chain joins TRBV5-1 and TRBJ1-1; 8 bases fit TRBD1. The CDR3 loop spans 13 amino acids. Looked up from germline, CDR1 is SGHRS and CDR2 is YFSETQ. Trimming took 7 bases from V and 6 from J; bases not matched to a gene: 8. CDR3 nucleotide sequence: TGCGCCAGCGGGACAGGCCTTGGGGCTGAAGCTTTCTTT. This gives the protein CASGTGLGAEAFF.

This chain uses TRBV6-4 with TRBJ1-1; D gene uncertain. V lost 3 bases to trimming and J lost 0 bases, with 11 bases between them. Germline-derived CDR1 and CDR2 are MRHNA and SNTAGT. The CDR3 spans 15 residues. Here the CDR3 reads CASSEPGGLNTEAFF. In DNA form, the CDR3 reads TGTGCCAGCAGTGAACCCGGAGGACTGAACACTGAAGCTTTCTTT.